The clone carrying this T cell receptor beta chain was counted at least ten times. As yet, its antigen is unknown. The entry originates in a study of regulatory T cells in long-lasting Graves disease. Looking at the study overall: Newly diagnosed Graves' patients took antithyroid drugs under 3 months.

This CDR3 spans 14 amino acids. Germline V gene data show CDR1 as MNHEY and CDR2 as SMNVEV (reference sequence). V lost 4 bases to trimming and J lost 7 bases, with 14 bases between them. As for time point: newly diagnosed GD, antithyroid drugs for less than 3 months. After RNA was extracted from PBMCs, the TCR library was made from it. Study-level results: Peripheral blood alone, not thyroid tissue, underwent study. Authors noted too few samples as a limitation.

Arm-PCR of CDR3 regions with iRepertoire HTBI primers generated TCR beta libraries. A single record per CDR3 protein comes from TCRdb applying MiXCR to the multiplex PCR reads. Here the sample spans 300,000 to 400,000 distinct CDR3 sequences, about 18% being singletons. The V call is TRBV27, the J call TRBJ2-1; the D is unclear. The material sequenced was peripheral blood mononuclear cells (PBMCs), taken at new diagnosis, from a patient treated with antithyroid drugs. The sequence derives from a female donor with Graves disease. In nucleotides, the CDR3 is TGTGCCAGCAGTTCCCCTCTCGGTGGGAATGAGCAGTTCTTC. This codes for CASSSPLGGNEQFF.